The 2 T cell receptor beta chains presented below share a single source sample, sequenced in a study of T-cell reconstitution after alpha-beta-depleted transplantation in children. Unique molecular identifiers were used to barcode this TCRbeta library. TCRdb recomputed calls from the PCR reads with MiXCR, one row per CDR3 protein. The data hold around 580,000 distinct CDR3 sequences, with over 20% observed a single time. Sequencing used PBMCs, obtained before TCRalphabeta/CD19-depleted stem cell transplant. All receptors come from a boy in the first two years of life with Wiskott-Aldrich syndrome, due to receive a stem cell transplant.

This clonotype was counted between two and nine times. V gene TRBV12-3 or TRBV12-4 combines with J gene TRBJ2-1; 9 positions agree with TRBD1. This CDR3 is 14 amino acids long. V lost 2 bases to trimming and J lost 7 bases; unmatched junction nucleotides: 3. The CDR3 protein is CASSLNRGRNEQFF. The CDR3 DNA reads TGTGCCAGCAGTTTAAACAGGGGGCGGAATGAGCAGTTCTTC.

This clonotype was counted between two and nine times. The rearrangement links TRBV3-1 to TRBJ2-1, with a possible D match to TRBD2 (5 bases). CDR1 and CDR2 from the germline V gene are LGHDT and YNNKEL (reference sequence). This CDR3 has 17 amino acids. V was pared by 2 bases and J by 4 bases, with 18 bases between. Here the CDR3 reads CASSQRSLGGRYNEQFF. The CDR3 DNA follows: TGTGCCAGCAGCCAACGGTCTCTCGGAGGTCGATACAATGAGCAGTTCTTC.